This passage covers 16 T cell receptor beta chains from one sample sequenced in a study of cytomegalovirus exposure and HLA in healthy donors listed by TCRdb under 2017. The library relied on the immunoSEQ multiplex PCR assay. A mixture of 60 forward primers for TCR Vbeta segments and 13 reverse primers for TCR Jbeta segments was used in the multiplex PCR. This is the immuneACCESS table as TCRdb keeps it, with only in-frame sequences that have V and J called. A part of the clones is gone; compared with another copy, unresolved V genes explain less than half, and the rest is unexplained. The sample records 150,000 to 200,000 clones, about four fifths of which are singletons. The ten largest clones take up around 11% of the sample. The sequenced sample was PBMCs. The source is a man between 50 and 59 years old in good health and CMV-seropositive.

This clone showed up just a few times. The gene calls are TRBV4-3 and TRBJ2-7; 7 bases match TRBD2. CDR1 and CDR2 (germline): LGHNA, YSLEER. There are 14 residues in the CDR3. V shed 0 bases and J 5 bases; nucleotides not matched to a gene: 4. CDR3 in DNA: TGCGCCAGCAGCCAAGATGGGAGGGGAAACGAGCAGTACTTC. Translating gives CASSQDGRGNEQYF.

This chain joins TRBV19 and TRBJ1-2; a possible D gene is TRBD1 (6 bases). The CDR3 length is 15 residues. V lost 4 bases, J lost 0 bases, and 12 bases lay in between. Germline V gene sequence: CDR1 LNHDA, CDR2 SQIVND (reference sequence). CDR3 amino acids: CASSTRTDSNYGYTF. The CDR3, as DNA: TGTGCCAGTAGTACCCGGACAGACTCTAACTATGGCTACACCTTC.

The chain recombines TRBV2 with TRBJ2-7; 8 nucleotides align to TRBD2. The CDR3 consists of 14 residues. CDR1 is SNHLY and CDR2 is FYNNEI in the germline V gene. Trimming took 8 bases from V and 1 from J; bases not matched to a gene: 7. The CDR3 sequence: CASVLREGSYEQYF. The CDR3 DNA reads as TGTGCCAGCGTTTTACGGGAGGGTTCCTACGAGCAGTACTTC. Based on the CDR3 plus reference TRBV2 and TRBJ2-7, the full variable domain is EPEVTQTPSHQVTQMGQEVILRCVPISNHLYFYWYRQILGQKVEFLVSFYNNEISEKSEIFDDQFSVERPDGSNFTLKIRSTKLEDSAMYFCASVLREGSYEQYFGPGTRLTVT.

The V gene is TRBV13, the J gene TRBJ2-7; the match to TRBD2 covers 15 bases. Trimming took 5 bases from V and 6 from J; bases not matched to a gene: 11. The germline CDR1 and CDR2 sequences are PRHDT and FYEKMQ (reference sequence). The CDR3 has 17 residues. DNA of the CDR3: TGTGCCAGCAGCGTAGAGGGGACTAGCGGGAGGCCTCGCGAGCAGTACTTC. It specifies CASSVEGTSGRPREQYF.

This rearrangement joins TRBV11-2 to TRBJ2-5; D remains ambiguous. Trimming took off 1 base at V and 2 bases at J, with 8 bases between the two ends. This CDR3 comprises 14 residues. Looked up from germline, CDR1 is SGHAT and CDR2 is FQNNGV. CDR3 amino acids: CASSLGWQQETQYF. CDR3 DNA sequence: TGTGCCAGCAGCTTAGGGTGGCAGCAAGAGACCCAGTACTTC.

This clone was observed a few times. The V and J genes are TRBV4-2 and TRBJ2-6; TRBD1 matches at 9 bases. V trimming: 3 bases; J trimming: 0 bases; junction bases outside the gene matches: 0. Per the germline V gene, CDR1 is LGHNA and CDR2 is YNFKEQ. The CDR3 contains 16 residues. This CDR3 is CASSQGQGSGANVLTF. The DNA of the CDR3 is TGTGCCAGCAGCCAGGGACAGGGCTCTGGGGCCAACGTCCTGACTTTC.

This rearrangement joins TRBV10-3 to TRBJ1-5; D remains ambiguous. This CDR3 contains 16 residues. The germline CDR1 and CDR2 sequences are ENHRY and SYGVKD. The ends were cut back, 3 bases at V and 3 bases at J, with 15 bases in the middle. CDR3 in DNA: TGTGCCATCAGTGACACTCGAGGAGGGCTCAATCAGCCCCAGCATTTT. It encodes CAISDTRGGLNQPQHF.

This chain connects TRBV5-1 to TRBJ2-7; TRBD1 aligns across 8 bases. Unmatched junction bases numbered 6, after V lost 5 bases and J lost 5 bases. Germline CDR1 SGHRS, CDR2 YFSETQ. This CDR3 is built from 13 residues. The CDR3 loop reads CASRDRGWDEQYF. In DNA, the CDR3 is TGCGCCAGCAGAGACAGGGGCTGGGACGAGCAGTACTTC.

This clone showed up just a few times. J is TRBJ2-1 and V is TRBV7-9; 10 positions match TRBD1. The CDR3 loop spans 15 amino acids. V was pared by 3 bases and J by 8 bases, with 7 bases of the junction left unmatched. Germline lookup yields CDR1 SEHNR and CDR2 FQNEAQ (reference sequence). CDR3 coding DNA: TGTGCCAGCAGCTTGGGGACAGGGGAGTTCGATGAGCAGTTCTTC. This encodes CASSLGTGEFDEQFF.

The chain carries TRBV6-6 and TRBJ2-7; D is possibly TRBD1 (6 bases). Trimming pared 6 bases from V and 4 bases from J, leaving 10 bases between. The CDR3 covers 12 residues. Germline V gene sequence: CDR1 MNHNY, CDR2 SVGAGI (reference sequence). CDR3: CASSLTGYEQYF. As DNA, the CDR3 is TGTGCCAGCAGCCTCACAGGGTACGAGCAGTACTTC.

The CDR3 here is CASSVTGTPYEQYF. DNA for the CDR3: TGTGCCAGCAGCGTAACCGGGACACCTTACGAGCAGTACTTC. The chain links TRBV7-9 to TRBJ2-7, with TRBD1 as a possible D gene (6 bases). This CDR3 has 14 residues. V lost 5 bases to trimming and J lost 4 bases, with 15 bases between them. In germline, CDR1 is SEHNR, CDR2 FQNEAQ (reference sequence).

V usage is TRBV6-6 and J usage is TRBJ2-7; TRBD1 matches at 9 bases. The CDR3 totals 13 residues. V trimming: 6 bases; J trimming: 5 bases; junction bases outside the gene matches: 5. CDR1 and CDR2 (germline): MNHNY, SVGAGI (reference sequence). The CDR3 loop reads CASSPGTGNEQYF. As DNA, the CDR3 is TGTGCCAGCAGCCCCGGGACAGGGAACGAGCAGTACTTC.

In this sample, this clone turned up a few times. The V call is TRBV29-1, the J call TRBJ2-5; TRBD2 matches at 9 bases. The CDR3 runs to 16 residues. Germline CDR1 and CDR2: SQVTM and ANQGSEA. After removal of 0 bases from V and 5 bases from J, the junction contained 10 bases not matched to a gene. CDR3 residues: CSVEDRASGTRETQYF. The CDR3 DNA follows: TGCAGCGTTGAAGATCGGGCTAGCGGGACCAGGGAGACCCAGTACTTC.

The chain recombines TRBV11-2 with TRBJ1-3, with D perhaps TRBD1 (5 bases). V was clipped by 6 bases and J by 0 bases, with 12 bases between them. There are 15 residues in the CDR3. The germline V gene has CDR1 SGHAT and CDR2 FQNNGV. This CDR3 is CASRGGVSSGNTIYF. For the CDR3, the DNA is TGTGCCAGCAGGGGGGGGGTCAGCTCTGGAAACACCATATATTTT. Looking up the rest from reference TRBV11-2 and TRBJ1-3 gives the full variable domain: EAGVAQSPRYKIIEKRQSVAFWCNPISGHATLYWYQQILGQGPKLLIQFQNNGVVDDSQLPKDRFSAERLKGVDSTLKIQPAKLEDSAVYLCASRGGVSSGNTIYFGEGSWLTVV.

This clone was seen a few times. The chain couples TRBV7-9 to TRBJ1-1; 11 bases are shared with TRBD1. Germline V lookup: CDR1 SEHNR, CDR2 FQNEAQ (reference sequence). CDR3 length: 18 residues. Losses at the gene ends were 4 bases for V and 1 base for J; bases not matched to a gene: 11. The CDR3 DNA is TGTGCCAGCAGCTCCCTCGGACAGGGGGCTATAAAGAACACTGAAGCTTTCTTT. Its translation: CASSSLGQGAIKNTEAFF.

The V and J genes are TRBV9 and TRBJ2-1; 7 bases align to TRBD2. The V gene end was trimmed by 1 base and the J gene end by 7 bases; junction bases not matched to a gene: 17. CDR1 and CDR2 from the germline V gene are SGDLS and YYNGEE. The CDR3 runs 18 residues. CDR3 loop: CASSVSPRDSSGVNEQFF. Here the CDR3 DNA reads TGTGCCAGCAGCGTATCCCCGAGGGACTCCAGCGGGGTTAATGAGCAGTTCTTC. The whole variable domain, filled in from reference TRBV9 and TRBJ2-1, reads DSGVTQTPKHLITATGQRVTLRCSPRSGDLSVYWYQQSLDQGLQFLIQYYNGEERAKGNILERFSAQQFPDLHSELNLSSLELGDSALYFCASSVSPRDSSGVNEQFFGPGTRLTVL.